The clone carrying this TCR beta chain showed up many times. These data are taken from a study of spatial heterogeneity in lung cancer. Germline V gene sequence: CDR1 SQVTM, CDR2 ANQGSEA. There are 13 residues in the CDR3. J was trimmed by 8 bases and V by 7 bases; bases with no gene match: 11. Time point of the sample: blood at routine non-recurrence follow-up after resection. Whole RNA was taken from tumor, nontumor lung or frozen PBMC; it was then sequenced unsorted. TCRdb passed the 5' RACE reads through MiXCR, listing each CDR3 protein once. The sample consists of approximately 30,000 distinct CDR3 sequences, 10% of them appearing once.

This sample comprised PBMCs, obtained at follow-up. The TCR comes from a female donor with early-stage non-small cell lung cancer. The chain combines TRBV29-1 with TRBJ2-1, with 7 bases fitting TRBD1. The CDR3 protein is CSATRDRIYEQFF. The CDR3 DNA reads as TGCAGCGCTACCCGGGACAGAATCTATGAGCAGTTCTTC.